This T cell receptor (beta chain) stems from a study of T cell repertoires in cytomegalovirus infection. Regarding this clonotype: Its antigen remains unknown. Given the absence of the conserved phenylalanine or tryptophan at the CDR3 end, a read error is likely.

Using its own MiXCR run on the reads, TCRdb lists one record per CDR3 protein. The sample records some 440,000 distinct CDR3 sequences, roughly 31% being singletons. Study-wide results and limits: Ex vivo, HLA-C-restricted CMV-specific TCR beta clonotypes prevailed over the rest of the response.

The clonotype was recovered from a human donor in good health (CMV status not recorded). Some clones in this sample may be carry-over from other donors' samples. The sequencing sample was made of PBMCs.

CDR3 amino acids: CASSLDRAYEQYL. The CDR3, as DNA: TGTGCCAGCAGCTTAGACAGAGCGTACGAGCAGTACTTA. This chain connects TRBV11-2 to TRBJ2-7; D gene unclear. The CDR3 consists of 13 residues. CDR1 and CDR2 (germline): SGHAT, FQNNGV. The ends were cut back, 0 bases at V and 4 bases at J, with 7 bases in the middle.